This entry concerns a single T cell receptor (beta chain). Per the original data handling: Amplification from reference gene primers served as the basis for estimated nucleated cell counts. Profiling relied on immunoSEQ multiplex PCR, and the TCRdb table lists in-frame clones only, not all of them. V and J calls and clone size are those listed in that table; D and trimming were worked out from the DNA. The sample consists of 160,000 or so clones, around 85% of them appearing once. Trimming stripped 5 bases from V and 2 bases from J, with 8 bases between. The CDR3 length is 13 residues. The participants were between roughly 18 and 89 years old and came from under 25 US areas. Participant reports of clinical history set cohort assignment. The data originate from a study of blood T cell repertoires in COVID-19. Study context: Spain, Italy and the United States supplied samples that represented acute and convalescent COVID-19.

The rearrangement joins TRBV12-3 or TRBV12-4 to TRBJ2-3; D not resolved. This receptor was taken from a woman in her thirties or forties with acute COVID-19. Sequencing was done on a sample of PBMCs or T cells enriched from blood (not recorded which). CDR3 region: CASSATSTDTQYF. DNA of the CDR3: TGTGCCAGCAGTGCGACATCCACAGATACGCAGTATTTT.